This TCR beta chain was sequenced during a study of T cell repertoires in cytomegalovirus infection. Looked up from germline, CDR1 is MNHNY and CDR2 is SVGAGI (reference sequence). V dropped 6 bases and J dropped 1 base, with 16 bases sitting between them. CDR3 length: 16 amino acids. This clonotype was detected only once. Its antigen is still unknown. In TCRdb, the reads were re-called with MiXCR into one record per CDR3 protein. This table has hundreds of thousands of distinct CDR3 sequences, 30% to 35% appearing once. The TCR was taken from a human donor in good health (CMV status not recorded). Some clones in this sample may be carry-over from other donors' samples. This sample comprised cultured PBMCs, obtained from culture after CMV antigen stimulation. The V call is TRBV6-6, the J call TRBJ2-1; possible D gene TRBD2, 6 bases. DNA for the CDR3: TGTGCCAGCAGCCGCCTTGTCAGCGGGTCCTACAATGAGCAGTTCTTC. This sequence encodes CASSRLVSGSYNEQFF.